The next 15 T cell receptor beta chains were all read from a single sample in a study of T-cell memory formation after mild COVID-19. From the 5' RACE reads, TCRdb called clonotypes with MiXCR, one entry per CDR3 protein. The sample has tens of thousands of distinct CDR3 sequences, less than 8% seen once. The specimen sequenced was PBMCs or a T cell subset sorted from them (not recorded which). These receptors were collected from an adult who had mild COVID-19 (a few samples of this study predate the infection). Cell type and time point are not known.

This clonotype has more than one count but fewer than ten. The chain has TRBV5-8 and TRBJ2-5; D not resolved. Trimming left V 2 bases short and J 5 bases short, with 13 bases between. Per germline, CDR1 SGHTS and CDR2 YDEGEE. CDR3 length: 14 residues. The CDR3 reads CASSFTDPRETQYF. The CDR3 coding sequence is TGTGCCAGCAGCTTCACAGACCCCCGGGAGACCCAGTACTTC.

V usage is TRBV7-3 and J usage is TRBJ1-1; no clear D gene. Trimming took 6 bases from V and 4 from J, leaving 12 bases between them. Germline lookup yields CDR1 SGHTA and CDR2 FQGTGA. This CDR3 is built from 13 residues. The CDR3 sequence is CASSLGPSTEAFF. The DNA for the CDR3 is TGTGCCAGCAGTCTCGGACCGAGCACTGAAGCTTTCTTT.

The chain has TRBV15 and TRBJ1-4, with TRBD1 matching over 8 bases. The germline V gene encodes CDR1 LNHNV and CDR2 YYDKDF (reference sequence). The CDR3 runs to 15 residues. The V and J ends lost 8 bases and 2 bases, in that order; junction bases with no gene match: 7. The CDR3 nucleotides read TGTGCCACCGGCCCAAGGACAGGGACTAATGAAAAACTGTTTTTT. Residues: CATGPRTGTNEKLFF. Filled out from reference TRBV15 and TRBJ1-4, the complete variable domain reads DAMVIQNPRYQVTQFGKPVTLSCSQTLNHNVMYWYQQKSSQAPKLLFHYYDKDFNNEADTPDNFQSRRPNTSFCFLDIRSPGLGDTAMYLCATGPRTGTNEKLFFGSGTQLSVL.

This clonotype showed up just a few times. V usage is TRBV5-6 and J usage is TRBJ1-3; a weak D match, TRBD1 (5 bases). Per the germline V gene, CDR1 is SGHDT and CDR2 is YYEEEE. The germline V and J ends were trimmed by 1 base and 4 bases, with 12 bases remaining between them. This CDR3 has 15 amino acids. The CDR3 reads CASSLRGVNGNTIYF. The DNA for the CDR3 is TGTGCCAGCAGCTTGCGGGGCGTAAACGGAAACACCATATATTTT.

The J gene is TRBJ1-2, the V gene TRBV20-1; no clear D gene. The CDR3 is 13 residues long. V was pared by 0 bases and J by 1 base, with 6 bases between. The V gene's germline CDR1 is DFQATT and CDR2 SNEGSKA (reference sequence). This chain's CDR3 is CSAREQFNYGYTF. The CDR3 bases are TGCAGTGCTAGAGAGCAGTTTAACTATGGCTACACCTTC.

This clonotype was observed a handful of times. The J gene is TRBJ2-1, the V gene TRBV19; D is perhaps TRBD2 (5 bases). Germline-derived CDR1 and CDR2 are LNHDA and SQIVND (reference sequence). The V end lost 6 bases, the J end lost 10 bases, and 22 bases lay between the germline ends. The CDR3 extends over 15 amino acids. The CDR3 is CASRKGELLGWEQFF. As DNA, the CDR3 is TGTGCCAGTAGGAAGGGAGAGCTGCTGGGTTGGGAGCAGTTCTTC.

This clonotype was found many times. The rearrangement uses TRBV10-3 and TRBJ1-1; tentatively, D is TRBD1 (5 bases). Trimming left V 7 bases short and J 4 bases short, with 16 bases between. The germline V gene has CDR1 ENHRY and CDR2 SYGVKD. The CDR3 totals 14 residues. The CDR3 loop reads CAITRTLTGTEAFF. CDR3 in DNA: TGTGCCATCACCAGGACACTCACCGGCACTGAAGCTTTCTTT.

The chain is built from TRBV29-1 and TRBJ2-5, with 9 bases matching TRBD1. The J segment lost 5 bases and the V segment lost 5 bases, leaving 9 bases of the junction unmatched. The CDR3 runs 14 residues. The germline gives CDR1 SQVTM, CDR2 ANQGSEA. The CDR3 coding sequence is TGCAGCGTTCAACACAGGGGGCGACAGGAGACCCAGTACTTC. Translating it yields CSVQHRGRQETQYF.

This clonotype has just a few counts. The chain employs TRBV7-2 and TRBJ2-2; D is uncertain. This CDR3 comprises 15 residues. Trimming pared 5 bases from V and 1 base from J, leaving 11 bases between. Looked up from germline, CDR1 is SGHTA and CDR2 is FQGNSA. The CDR3 loop reads CASSERAVNTGELFF. The CDR3 DNA reads as TGTGCCAGCAGCGAACGAGCAGTGAACACCGGGGAGCTGTTTTTT.

The chain recombines TRBV5-1 with TRBJ1-5, with 10 bases that match TRBD1. The V gene's germline CDR1 is SGHRS and CDR2 YFSETQ. The CDR3 loop spans 18 amino acids. J was trimmed by 4 bases and V by 4 bases; bases with no gene match: 14. CDR3 sequence reads: CASSQDGTGERSNQPQHF. For the CDR3, the DNA is TGCGCCAGCAGCCAAGATGGGACAGGGGAGAGGTCAAATCAGCCCCAGCATTTT. The whole variable domain, remainder taken from reference TRBV5-1 and TRBJ1-5, is KAGVTQTPRYLIKTRGQQVTLSCSPISGHRSVSWYQQTPGQGLQFLFEYFSETQRNKGNFPGRFSGRQFSNSRSEMNVSTLELGDSALYLCASSQDGTGERSNQPQHFGDGTRLSIL.

This clonotype has a count of ten or more. This chain links TRBV7-8 with TRBJ1-4, with D uncertain. Germline CDR1 reads SGHVS; CDR2 reads FQNEAQ. Trimming removed 4 bases at V and 0 bases at J, with 15 bases between. This CDR3 has 17 residues. The CDR3 region has the DNA TGTGCCAGCAGCTCCCTTGGCCGAGTCGCAACTAATGAAAAACTGTTTTTT. Residues: CASSSLGRVATNEKLFF.

This clonotype was seen many times. The chain combines TRBV13 with TRBJ2-1; 10 bases line up with TRBD2. Germline-derived CDR1 and CDR2 are PRHDT and FYEKMQ (reference sequence). CDR3 length: 17 residues. The trim removed 4 bases at V and 7 bases at J, leaving 13 bases unmatched. This CDR3 is CASSSGGSGRAGNEQFF. As DNA, the CDR3 is TGTGCCAGCAGCTCCGGCGGGAGCGGGAGGGCCGGTAATGAGCAGTTCTTC.

This clonotype qualifies as medium-sized (0.01 to 0.1%). CDR3 DNA sequence: TGTGCCAGCAGCGCCATGCAAGAGACCCAGTACTTC. Translation: CASSAMQETQYF. This chain joins TRBV7-8 and TRBJ2-5, with D unresolved. CDR3 size: 12 residues. Germline V gene data show CDR1 as SGHVS and CDR2 as FQNEAQ. Trimming took 5 bases from V and 2 from J, leaving 6 bases between them.

This clonotype was counted at least ten times. The chain uses TRBV7-8 and TRBJ1-5, with TRBD1 matching 9 bases. The junction had 3 bases not matched to a gene; V was cut back by 5 bases and J by 4 bases. Germline V gives CDR1 SGHVS, CDR2 FQNEAQ. This CDR3 contains 14 residues. The CDR3 sequence is CASSRDRANQPQHF. CDR3 DNA: TGTGCCAGCAGCCGGGACAGGGCAAATCAGCCCCAGCATTTT.

The V and J genes are TRBV4-3 and TRBJ1-2, with 8 positions matching TRBD1. Losses at the gene ends were 0 bases for V and 2 bases for J; bases not matched to a gene: 8. CDR3 length: 17 amino acids. Germline-derived CDR1 and CDR2 are LGHNA and YSLEER. CDR3 DNA: TGCGCCAGCAGCCAAGAAAAATCTCACAGGGGGAACTATGGCTACACCTTC. It yields the protein CASSQEKSHRGNYGYTF.